This T cell receptor beta chain stems from a study of cytomegalovirus exposure and HLA in healthy donors. Across the whole study: Ancestry clustering placed around four fifths of several hundred genotyped donors in the Caucasian-associated cluster. Study outcomes and limitations: The study put 150 to 200 TCR beta chains on its list as cytomegalovirus-associated. Later, an analysis showed that TCR beta chains associated with HLA were more clonally expanded than others that were equally common.

A multiplex PCR was run with 60 Vbeta primers and 13 Jbeta primers. Sequenced by immunoSEQ multiplex PCR; TCRdb stores in-frame clones only, minus some. Of roughly 120,000 clones listed, around 74% are singletons. Comment on this clone: The target antigen is unknown.

Between the trimmed V and J ends, which lost 4 bases and 7 bases, there was a span of 15 bases. The CDR3 runs to 13 residues. Germline V gives CDR1 SGHRS, CDR2 YFSETQ. Sequencing used PBMCs. This chain uses TRBV5-1 with TRBJ2-7; D is ambiguous. The sequence came from a man between 60 and 75 years old in good health and CMV-seropositive. CDR3 loop: CASSLTLAREQYF. The CDR3 DNA sequence: TGCGCCAGCAGCCTTACCCTGGCTAGGGAGCAGTACTTC.